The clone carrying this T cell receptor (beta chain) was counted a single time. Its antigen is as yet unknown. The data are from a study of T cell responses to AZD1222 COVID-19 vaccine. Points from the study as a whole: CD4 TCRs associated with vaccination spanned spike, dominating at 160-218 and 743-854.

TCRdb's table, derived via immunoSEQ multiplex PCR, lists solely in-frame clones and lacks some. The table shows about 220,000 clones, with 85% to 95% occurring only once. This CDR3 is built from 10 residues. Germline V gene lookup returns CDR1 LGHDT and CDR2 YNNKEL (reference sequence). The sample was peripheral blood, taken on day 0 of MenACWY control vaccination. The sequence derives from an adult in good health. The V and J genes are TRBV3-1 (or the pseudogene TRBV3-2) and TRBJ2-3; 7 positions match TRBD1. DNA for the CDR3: TGTGGGACAGGTACAGATACGCAGTATTTT. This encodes CGTGTDTQYF.